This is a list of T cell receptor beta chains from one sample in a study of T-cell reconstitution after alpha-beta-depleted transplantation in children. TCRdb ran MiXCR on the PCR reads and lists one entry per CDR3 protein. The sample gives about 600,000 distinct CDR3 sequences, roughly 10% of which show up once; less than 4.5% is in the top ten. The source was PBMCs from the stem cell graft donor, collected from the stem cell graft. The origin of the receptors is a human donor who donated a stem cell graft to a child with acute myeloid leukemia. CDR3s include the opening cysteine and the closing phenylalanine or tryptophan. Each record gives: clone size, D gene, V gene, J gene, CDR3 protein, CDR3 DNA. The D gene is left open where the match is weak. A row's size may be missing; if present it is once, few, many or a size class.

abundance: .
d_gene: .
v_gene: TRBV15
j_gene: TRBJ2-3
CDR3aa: CATSANPADTQYF
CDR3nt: TGTGCCACCAGCGCGAACCCGGCAGATACGCAGTATTTT

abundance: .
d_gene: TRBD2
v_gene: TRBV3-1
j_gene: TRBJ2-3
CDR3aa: CASSHIAGGQDTQYF
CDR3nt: TGTGCCAGCAGCCACATAGCGGGAGGACAAGATACGCAGTATTTT

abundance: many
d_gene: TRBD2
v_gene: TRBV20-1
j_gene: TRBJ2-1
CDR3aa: CSAPFYSGREQFF
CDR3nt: TGCAGTGCCCCTTTCTATAGCGGGAGGGAGCAGTTCTTC

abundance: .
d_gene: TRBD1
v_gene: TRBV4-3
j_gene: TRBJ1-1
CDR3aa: CASSQVPTTGTNTEAFF
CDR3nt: TGCGCCAGCAGCCAAGTCCCAACGACAGGGACGAACACTGAAGCTTTCTTT

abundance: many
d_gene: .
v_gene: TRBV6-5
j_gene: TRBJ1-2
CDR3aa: CASTDGGRGYGYTF
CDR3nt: TGTGCCAGCACCGATGGCGGGAGGGGGTATGGCTACACCTTC

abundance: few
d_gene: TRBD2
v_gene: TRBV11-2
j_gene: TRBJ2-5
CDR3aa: CASSFILALPLVGETQYF
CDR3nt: TGTGCCAGCAGCTTTATACTAGCGCTGCCCCTAGTAGGAGAGACCCAGTACTTC

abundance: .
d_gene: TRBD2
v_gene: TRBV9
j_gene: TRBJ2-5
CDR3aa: CASSAGLASETQYF
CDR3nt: TGTGCCAGCAGCGCGGGACTAGCCTCGGAGACCCAGTACTTC

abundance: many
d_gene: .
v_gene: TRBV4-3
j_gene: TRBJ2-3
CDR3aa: CASSATPRGTDTQYF
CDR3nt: TGCGCCAGCAGCGCGACTCCACGGGGGACAGATACGCAGTATTTT

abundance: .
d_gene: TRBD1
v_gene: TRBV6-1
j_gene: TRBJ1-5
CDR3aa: CASRRRTGDASNQPQHF
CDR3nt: TGTGCCAGCAGGCGCCGGACAGGGGATGCGAGCAATCAGCCCCAGCATTTT

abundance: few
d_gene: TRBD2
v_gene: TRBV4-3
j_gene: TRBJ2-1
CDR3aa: CASSQDQRDPYNEQFF
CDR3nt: TGCGCCAGCAGCCAAGATCAGCGGGATCCCTACAATGAGCAGTTCTTC

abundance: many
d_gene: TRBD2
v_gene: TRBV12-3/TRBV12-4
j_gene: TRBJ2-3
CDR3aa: CASRQSSGAVHTDTQYF
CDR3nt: TGTGCCAGCAGACAATCTAGCGGAGCGGTACACACAGATACGCAGTATTTT

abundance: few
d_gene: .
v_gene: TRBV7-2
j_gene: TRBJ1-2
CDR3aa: CASSLLQGPFYGYTF
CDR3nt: TGTGCCAGCAGCTTACTCCAGGGACCCTTCTATGGCTACACCTTC

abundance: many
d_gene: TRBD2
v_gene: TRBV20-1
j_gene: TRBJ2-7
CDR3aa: CSARDRWLADYEQYF
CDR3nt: TGCAGTGCTAGAGATCGTTGGCTAGCGGACTACGAGCAGTACTTC

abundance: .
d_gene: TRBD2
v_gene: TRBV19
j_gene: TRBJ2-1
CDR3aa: CASKPGLASNEQFF
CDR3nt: TGTGCCAGTAAACCGGGACTAGCATCTAATGAGCAGTTCTTC

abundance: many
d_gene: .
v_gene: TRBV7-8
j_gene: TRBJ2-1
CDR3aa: CASSLVFGEQFF
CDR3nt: TGTGCCAGCAGCTTAGTTTTCGGTGAGCAGTTCTTC

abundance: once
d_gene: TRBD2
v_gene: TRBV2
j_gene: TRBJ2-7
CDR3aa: CASSVASGGEQYF
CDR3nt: TGTGCCAGCAGTGTAGCTAGCGGTGGTGAGCAGTACTTC

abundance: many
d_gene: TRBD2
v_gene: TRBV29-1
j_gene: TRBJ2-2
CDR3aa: CSVEGLANTGELFF
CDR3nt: TGCAGCGTTGAGGGACTAGCGAACACCGGGGAGCTGTTTTTT

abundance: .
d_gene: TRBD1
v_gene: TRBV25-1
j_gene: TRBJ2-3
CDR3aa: CASSTGQITDTQYF
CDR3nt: TGTGCCAGCAGTACGGGACAGATCACAGATACGCAGTATTTT

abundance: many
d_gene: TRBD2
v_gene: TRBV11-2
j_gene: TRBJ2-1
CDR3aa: CASSLDSGPGRPSYNEQFF
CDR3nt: TGTGCCAGCAGCTTAGATAGCGGGCCCGGACGGCCCTCCTACAATGAGCAGTTCTTC

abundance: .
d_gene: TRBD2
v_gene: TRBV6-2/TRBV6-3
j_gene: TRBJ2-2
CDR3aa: CAGTNDLSLNRGELFF
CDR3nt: TGTGCCGGGACTAACGATCTTTCTCTGAACCGCGGGGAGCTGTTTTTT

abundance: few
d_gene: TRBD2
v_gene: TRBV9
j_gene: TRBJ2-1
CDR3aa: CASSVSGLAGPNEQFF
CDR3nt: TGTGCCAGCAGCGTCTCGGGACTAGCGGGTCCTAATGAGCAGTTCTTC

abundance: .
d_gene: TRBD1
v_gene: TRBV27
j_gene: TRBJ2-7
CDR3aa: CASSSRDRGLGEQYF
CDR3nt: TGTGCCAGCAGTTCCCGGGACAGGGGCTTAGGCGAGCAGTACTTC

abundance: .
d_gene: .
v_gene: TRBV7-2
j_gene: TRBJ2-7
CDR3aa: CASSGWDLYEQYF
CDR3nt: TGTGCCAGCAGCGGATGGGACTTATACGAGCAGTACTTC

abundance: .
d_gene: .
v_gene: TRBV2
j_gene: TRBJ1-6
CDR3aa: CASSESVFRNSPLHF
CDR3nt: TGTGCCAGCAGTGAATCGGTTTTCCGTAATTCACCCCTCCACTTT

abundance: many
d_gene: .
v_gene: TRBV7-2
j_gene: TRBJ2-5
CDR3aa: CASSPSWGETQYF
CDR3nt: TGTGCCAGCAGCCCCTCCTGGGGAGAGACCCAGTACTTC

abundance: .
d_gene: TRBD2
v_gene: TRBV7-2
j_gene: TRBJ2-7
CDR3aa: CASSLETSGSNEQYF
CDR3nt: TGTGCCAGCAGCTTAGAAACTAGCGGGAGCAACGAGCAGTACTTC

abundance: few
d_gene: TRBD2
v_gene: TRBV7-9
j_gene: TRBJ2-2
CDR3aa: CASSLRSAGVHGELFF
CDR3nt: TGTGCCAGCAGCTTAAGGAGCGCGGGAGTGCACGGGGAGCTGTTTTTT

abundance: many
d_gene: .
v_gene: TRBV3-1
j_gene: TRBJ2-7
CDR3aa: CASSPVRLSDEQYF
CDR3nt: TGTGCCAGCAGCCCTGTTCGGCTGAGCGACGAGCAGTACTTC

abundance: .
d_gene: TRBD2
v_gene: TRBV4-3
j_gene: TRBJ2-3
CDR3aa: CASSRGLARDTQYF
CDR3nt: TGCGCCAGCAGCCGTGGACTAGCCAGGGATACGCAGTATTTT

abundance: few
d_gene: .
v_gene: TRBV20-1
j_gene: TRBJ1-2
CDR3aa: CSARVGNYGYTF
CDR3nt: TGCAGTGCTAGAGTAGGGAACTATGGCTACACCTTC

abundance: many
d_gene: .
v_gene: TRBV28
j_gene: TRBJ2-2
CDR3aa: CASSPNIGAGELFF
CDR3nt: TGTGCCAGCAGTCCTAATATTGGGGCCGGGGAGCTGTTTTTT

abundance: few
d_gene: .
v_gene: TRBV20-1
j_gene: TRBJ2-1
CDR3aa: CSYSRGPYNEQFF
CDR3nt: TGCAGTTATTCACGCGGCCCCTACAATGAGCAGTTCTTC

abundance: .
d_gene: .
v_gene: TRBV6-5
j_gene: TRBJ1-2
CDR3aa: CASSYEPGLPGGYTF
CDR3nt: TGTGCCAGCAGTTACGAACCCGGGCTCCCGGGCGGCTACACCTTC

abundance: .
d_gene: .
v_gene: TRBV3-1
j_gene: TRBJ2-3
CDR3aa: CASSQARDTQYF
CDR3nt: TGTGCCAGCAGCCAAGCAAGAGATACGCAGTATTTT

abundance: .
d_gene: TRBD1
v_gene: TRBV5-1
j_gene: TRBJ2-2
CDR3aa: CASSARDRGSANTGELFF
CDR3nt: TGCGCCAGCAGCGCGAGGGACAGGGGTTCTGCGAACACCGGGGAGCTGTTTTTT

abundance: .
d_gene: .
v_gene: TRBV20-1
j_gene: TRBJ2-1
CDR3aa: CSAGDRYNEQFF
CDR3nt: TGCAGTGCCGGGGACCGATACAATGAGCAGTTCTTC